Listed below are T cell receptor beta chains from one sample, sequenced in a study of technical replicates of blood from several donors. Profiling relied on immunoSEQ multiplex PCR, and the TCRdb table lists in-frame clones only, not all of them. The table has tens of thousands of clones, around nine tenths seen once. The material sequenced was PBMCs. The receptors derive from a human donor in good health. Some clones in this sample may be carry-over from other donors' samples. CDR3s include the opening cysteine and the closing phenylalanine or tryptophan. The order of the fields is D gene, clone size, J gene, V gene, CDR3 DNA, CDR3 protein. The D gene is left open where the match is weak. Clone size is not always given. Where it is, it says once, few, many or a class for expanded clones.

TRBD1	.	TRBJ2-7	TRBV6-1	TGTGCCAGCAGAGCCGGGACAGGGTACTACGAGCAGTACTTC	CASRAGTGYYEQYF
.	.	TRBJ2-7	TRBV10-3	TGTGCCATCAGCGAAGGTCCAGGGTGGATCTACGAGCAGTACTTC	CAISEGPGWIYEQYF
.	.	TRBJ1-2	TRBV4-2	TGTGCCAGCAGCCCGCAGGGGAACTATGGCTACACCTTC	CASSPQGNYGYTF
.	.	TRBJ2-3	TRBV7-2	TGTGCCAGCAGCTTAGACCTACGTACGCAGTATTTT	CASSLDLRTQYF
TRBD1	few	TRBJ1-1	TRBV19	TGTGCCAGTAGTATCACGTCAGGGGGCTCGAACACTGAAGCTTTCTTT	CASSITSGGSNTEAFF
.	.	TRBJ1-1	TRBV4-2	TGTGCCAGCAGCCCCATATTGGGAACAGGATCAGCTTTCTTT	CASSPILGTGSAFF
.	once	TRBJ2-5	TRBV5-8	TGTGCCAGCAGCTCCCGGGGCGGGGTAGAAGAGACCCAGTACTTC	CASSSRGGVEETQYF
TRBD1	.	TRBJ1-5	TRBV10-3	TGTGCCATCAGCCAGGACAGGGACAATCAGCCCCAGCATTTT	CAISQDRDNQPQHF
.	.	TRBJ2-4	TRBV7-2	TGTGCCAGCAGCCTTGGAGAGGCCTTAAACATTCAGTACTTC	CASSLGEALNIQYF
.	.	TRBJ1-5	TRBV5-5	TGTGCCAGCAGCATACAGGGTGGCAATCAGCCCCAGCATTTT	CASSIQGGNQPQHF
.	.	TRBJ2-1	TRBV6-6	TGTGCCAGCAGCTCCAGCGGACAGTACAATGAGCAGTTCTTC	CASSSSGQYNEQFF
.	.	TRBJ2-1	TRBV4-1	TGCGCCAGCAGCCAGGATCCAGGGGGGGAGCAGTTCTTC	CASSQDPGGEQFF
TRBD2	.	TRBJ2-1	TRBV7-8	TGTGCCAGCAGCAGACCGCCTAGCGGGACCGACTACAATGAGCAGTTCTTC	CASSRPPSGTDYNEQFF
.	.	TRBJ2-3	TRBV6-1	TGTGCCAGCAGTGAACTCTATAGCACTAGCACAGATACGCAGTATTTT	CASSELYSTSTDTQYF
TRBD1	.	TRBJ1-1	TRBV18	TGTGCCAGCTCAGGACGACAGGGTAGAGAGTCCGAAGCTTTCTTT	CASSGRQGRESEAFF
TRBD1	.	TRBJ1-2	TRBV2	TGTGCCAGCAGGATAGACAGGGATGGCTACACCTTC	CASRIDRDGYTF
TRBD2	.	TRBJ2-7	TRBV27	TGTGCCAGCAGTTTATCTAGCGGGGGGGCCTACGAGCAGTACTTC	CASSLSSGGAYEQYF
.	.	TRBJ1-2	TRBV10-2	TGCGCCAGCAGTGAACAGGGTTATGGCTACACCTTC	CASSEQGYGYTF
.	.	TRBJ2-5	TRBV29-1	TGCAGCGGGGTGAAATCGGAGGCCCAGTACTTC	CSGVKSEAQYF